These 10 T cell receptor beta chains originate from one sample sequenced in a study of beta chain features in type 1 diabetes. Since all of the isolated RNA was reverse transcribed, expressed TCRB transcripts were what got sequenced. TCRdb's copy holds only in-frame clones and misses some; the assay was immunoSEQ multiplex PCR. The repertoire holds about 450,000 clones, with more than 9.5% as singletons. The sequencing input was naive CD4+ T cells from blood. All receptors come from a young woman in good health.

The chain recombines TRBV18 with TRBJ1-1; weak D call: TRBD1 (6 bases). Germline CDR1 reads KGHSH; CDR2 reads LQKENI. CDR3 length: 13 amino acids. Trimming removed 6 bases from V and 4 bases from J, with 12 bases in between. The CDR3 spells CASSFQGGTEAFF. DNA for the CDR3: TGTGCCAGCTCGTTTCAAGGGGGCACTGAAGCTTTCTTT.

This clone was counted a few times. The sample contains more than one DNA sequence encoding this CDR3. The chain has TRBV9 and TRBJ2-7, with D unclear. In germline, CDR1 is SGDLS, CDR2 YYNGEE. The CDR3 contains 13 residues. V gave up 0 bases and J gave up 7 bases, with 11 bases separating them. The CDR3 protein is CASSVAGSGEQYF. In DNA, the CDR3 is TGTGCCAGCAGCGTAGCCGGGTCCGGGGAGCAGTACTTC.

This chain links TRBV25-1 with TRBJ2-5; unclear D gene. Judging by the DNA end, TRBJ2-7 fits better; the J call may be wrong. Germline-derived CDR1 and CDR2 are MGHDK and SYGVNS. The CDR3 has 15 residues. The CDR3 here is CASSDIKIGGYEQYF. In DNA form, the CDR3 reads TGTGCCAGCAGTGATATTAAAATCGGCGGCTACGAGCAGTACTTC.

As DNA, the CDR3 is TGTGCCTGCGAACCTGACAGGAAAGATACGCAGTATTTT. Encoded protein: CACEPDRKDTQYF. The chain is built from TRBV30 and TRBJ2-3; weak D call: TRBD1 (6 bases). This CDR3 comprises 13 residues. V shed 6 bases and J shed 5 bases, with 15 bases lying between them. CDR1 and CDR2 (germline): GTSNPN, SVGIG (reference sequence).

This clone was counted a few times. This chain connects TRBV5-1 to TRBJ2-5; TRBD2 aligns across 7 bases. Germline V CDR1 and CDR2: SGHRS, YFSETQ. The length of the CDR3 is 15 residues. The trim removed 1 base at V and 1 base at J, leaving 4 bases unmatched. The CDR3 coding sequence is TGCGCCAGCAGCTTGATGGGGACTACCCAAGAGACCCAGTACTTC. This sequence encodes CASSLMGTTQETQYF.

CDR3 DNA: TGCAGTGTCCCCAGGGGGGAGCAGTTCTTC. Translated: CSVPRGEQFF. The chain employs TRBV20-1 and TRBJ2-1, with TRBD1 matching over 7 bases. Germline V lookup: CDR1 DFQATT, CDR2 SNEGSKA (reference sequence). With 7 bases clipped from V and 10 bases from J, the junction kept 4 bases outside the gene matches. This CDR3 comprises 10 residues.

V gene TRBV2 combines with J gene TRBJ1-4; 9 positions agree with TRBD1. Germline V gene sequence: CDR1 SNHLY, CDR2 FYNNEI. The CDR3 runs to 14 residues. The junction had 5 bases not matched to a gene; V was cut back by 4 bases and J by 8 bases. The CDR3, as DNA: TGTGCCAGCAGTGCACAGGGGGCAGAGGAAAAACTGTTTTTT. Its translation is CASSAQGAEEKLFF.

This clone turned up a few times. The chain employs TRBV2 and TRBJ2-3, with D hard to call. This CDR3 has 11 residues. V dropped 6 bases and J dropped 7 bases, with 8 bases sitting between them. Germline V gene data show CDR1 as SNHLY and CDR2 as FYNNEI. The CDR3 DNA follows: TGTGCCAGCAGCCCTACCAATACGCAGTATTTT. It yields the protein CASSPTNTQYF. Together with reference TRBV2 and TRBJ2-3, the CDR3 gives the full variable domain: EPEVTQTPSHQVTQMGQEVILRCVPISNHLYFYWYRQILGQKVEFLVSFYNNEISEKSEIFDDQFSVERPDGSNFTLKIRSTKLEDSAMYFCASSPTNTQYFGPGTRLTVL.

This clone has just a few counts. The rearrangement uses TRBV9 and TRBJ1-6, with 7 bases that match TRBD1. The CDR3 consists of 15 residues. From germline, CDR1 is SGDLS and CDR2 YYNGEE. V trimming: 3 bases; J trimming: 7 bases; junction bases outside the gene matches: 7. DNA of the CDR3: TGTGCCAGCAGCGCACAGGGGCTAGGGAATTCACCCCTCCACTTT. This sequence encodes CASSAQGLGNSPLHF.

The chain has TRBV5-4 and TRBJ2-5; D remains ambiguous. Germline-derived CDR1 and CDR2 are SGHNT and YYREEE (reference sequence). Between the trimmed V and J ends, which lost 4 bases and 3 bases, there was a span of 10 bases. CDR3 length: 13 residues. CDR3 DNA: TGTGCCAGCAGCCCCCGGGTCGAAGAGACCCAGTACTTC. It encodes CASSPRVEETQYF.